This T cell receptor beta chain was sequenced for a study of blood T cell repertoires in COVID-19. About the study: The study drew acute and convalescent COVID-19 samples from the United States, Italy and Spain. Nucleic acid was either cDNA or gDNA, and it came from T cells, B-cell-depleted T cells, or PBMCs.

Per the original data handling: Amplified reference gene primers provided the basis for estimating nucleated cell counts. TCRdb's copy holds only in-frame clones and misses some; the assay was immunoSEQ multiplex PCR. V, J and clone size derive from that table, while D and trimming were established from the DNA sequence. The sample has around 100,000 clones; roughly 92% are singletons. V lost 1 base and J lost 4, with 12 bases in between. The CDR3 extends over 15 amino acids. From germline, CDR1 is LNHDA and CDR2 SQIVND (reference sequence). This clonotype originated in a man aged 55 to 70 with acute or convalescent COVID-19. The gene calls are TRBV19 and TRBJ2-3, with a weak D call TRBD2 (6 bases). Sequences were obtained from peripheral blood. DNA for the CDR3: TGTGCCAGTAGTATAGGCGGGGCTCGGGCAGATACGCAGTATTTT. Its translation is CASSIGGARADTQYF.